A single sample is the source of the 3 T cell receptor beta chains below, sequenced in a study of blood T cell repertoires in COVID-19. Profiled with immunoSEQ multiplex PCR; TCRdb holds only in-frame clones, not every one. Of around 150,000 clones detected, around 80% appear once; the ten largest clones hold approximately 5.8%. Sequenced sample: peripheral blood. Receptors originate from a human donor in a cohort sampled during active COVID-19.

The chain couples TRBV2 to TRBJ2-2, with a tentative D call TRBD1 (6 bases). The CDR3 loop spans 13 amino acids. Germline V gene sequence: CDR1 SNHLY, CDR2 FYNNEI. The V end lost 8 bases, the J end lost 7 bases, and 14 bases lay between the germline ends. In nucleotides, the CDR3 is TGTGCCAGCTCTACTCTACAGGGCGGGGAGCTGTTTTTT. The encoded protein is CASSTLQGGELFF. Filled out from reference TRBV2 and TRBJ2-2, the complete variable domain reads EPEVTQTPSHQVTQMGQEVILRCVPISNHLYFYWYRQILGQKVEFLVSFYNNEISEKSEIFDDQFSVERPDGSNFTLKIRSTKLEDSAMYFCASSTLQGGELFFGEGSRLTVL.

As DNA, the CDR3 is TGTGCCAGCAGCACGAGGGTGGGGACTGGGGCCAACGTCCTGACTTTC. Its protein product is CASSTRVGTGANVLTF. The chain couples TRBV7-3 to TRBJ2-6; D is possibly TRBD2 (5 bases). Germline V gives CDR1 SGHTA, CDR2 FQGTGA. The CDR3 sequence is 16 residues long. V dropped 5 bases and J dropped 2 bases, with 13 bases sitting between them.

The chain couples TRBV7-6 to TRBJ2-1; D may be TRBD2 (5 bases). CDR3 length: 16 residues. The germline V gene encodes CDR1 SGHVS and CDR2 FNYEAQ. Trimming cost V 4 bases and J 4 bases, with 17 bases left between them. This CDR3 is CASSSPGRGTYNEQFF. CDR3 sequence (DNA): TGTGCCAGCAGCTCCCCCGGCCGGGGAACTTACAATGAGCAGTTCTTC.